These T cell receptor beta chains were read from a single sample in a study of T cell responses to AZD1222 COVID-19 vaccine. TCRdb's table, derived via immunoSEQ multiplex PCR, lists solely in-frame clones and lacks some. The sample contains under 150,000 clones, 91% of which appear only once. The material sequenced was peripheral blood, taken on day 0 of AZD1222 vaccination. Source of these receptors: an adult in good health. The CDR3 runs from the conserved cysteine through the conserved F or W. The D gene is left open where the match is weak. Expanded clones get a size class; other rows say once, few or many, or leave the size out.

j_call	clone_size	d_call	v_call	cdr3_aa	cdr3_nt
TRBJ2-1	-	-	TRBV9	CASSVRGDEQFF	TGTGCCAGCAGCGTCAGAGGGGATGAGCAGTTCTTC
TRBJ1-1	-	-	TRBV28	CASSFPFIWGTDTEAFF	TGTGCCAGCAGTTTCCCCTTCATATGGGGGACGGACACTGAAGCTTTCTTT
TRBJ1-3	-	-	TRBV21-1	CASSKWGGKGNTIYF	TGTGCCAGCAGCAAATGGGGAGGCAAGGGAAACACCATATATTTT
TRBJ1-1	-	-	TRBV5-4	CASSFQATEAFF	TGTGCCAGCAGCTTTCAAGCGACTGAAGCTTTCTTT
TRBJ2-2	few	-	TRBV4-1	CASSQDPGPVNTGELFF	TGCGCCAGCAGCCAAGATCCGGGGCCAGTAAACACCGGGGAGCTGTTTTTT
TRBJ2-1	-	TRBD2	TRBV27	CASSFYGTSGRGEQFF	TGTGCCAGCAGTTTCTATGGGACTAGCGGGAGGGGTGAGCAGTTCTTC
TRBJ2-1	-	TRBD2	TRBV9	CASSLEPTSVLGEQFF	TGTGCCAGCAGCCTAGAACCTACTAGCGTCCTCGGTGAGCAGTTCTTC
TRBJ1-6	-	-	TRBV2	CASRGPGSPLHF	TGTGCCAGCAGGGGCCCTGGATCACCCCTCCACTTT
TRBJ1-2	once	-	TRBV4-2	CASSQGDQVYGYTF	TGTGCCAGCAGCCAAGGCGATCAGGTCTATGGCTACACCTTC
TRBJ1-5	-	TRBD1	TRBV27	CASSLGTGYNQPQHF	TGTGCCAGCAGTTTAGGGACAGGGTACAATCAGCCCCAGCATTTT
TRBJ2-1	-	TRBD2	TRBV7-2	CASSLVGTSGTYNEQFF	TGTGCCAGCAGCTTAGTAGGGACTAGCGGGACCTACAATGAGCAGTTCTTC
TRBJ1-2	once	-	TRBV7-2	CASSLDKQAYGYTF	TGTGCCAGCAGCTTAGACAAACAGGCCTATGGCTACACCTTC
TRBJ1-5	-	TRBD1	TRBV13	CASSRRTGDGSNQPQHF	TGTGCCAGCAGCCGCCGGACAGGGGACGGGAGCAATCAGCCCCAGCATTTT
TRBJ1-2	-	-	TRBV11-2	CASSPESFYGYTF	TGTGCCAGCAGCCCGGAGTCCTTCTATGGCTACACCTTC
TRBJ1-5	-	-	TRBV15	CATSRDRGHNQPQHF	TGTGCCACCAGCAGAGACAGGGGCCACAATCAGCCCCAGCATTTT
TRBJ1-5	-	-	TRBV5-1	CASSLRGESNQPQHF	TGCGCCAGCAGCTTACGAGGGGAGAGCAATCAGCCCCAGCATTTT
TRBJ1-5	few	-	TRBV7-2	CASSLRGGNQPQHF	TGTGCCAGCAGCTTGAGGGGAGGCAATCAGCCCCAGCATTTT
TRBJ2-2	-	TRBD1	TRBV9	CASRKGTGGSGELFF	TGTGCCAGCAGAAAGGGGACAGGGGGCTCCGGGGAGCTGTTTTTT
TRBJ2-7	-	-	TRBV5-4	CASSPVGAPYEQYF	TGTGCCAGCAGCCCGGTGGGGGCACCATACGAGCAGTACTTC
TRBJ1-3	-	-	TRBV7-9	CASRLLGENTIYF	TGTGCCAGCCGCCTGCTGGGTGAAAACACCATATATTTT
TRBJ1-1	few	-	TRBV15	CATGHGSPEAFF	TGTGCCACGGGACACGGATCACCTGAAGCTTTCTTT
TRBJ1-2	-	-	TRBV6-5	CASSSTGTNYGYTF	TGTGCCAGCAGTTCGACAGGAACCAACTATGGCTACACCTTC
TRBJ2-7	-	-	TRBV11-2	CASSLVRGTEQYF	TGTGCCAGCAGCTTAGTGCGGGGAACCGAGCAGTACTTC
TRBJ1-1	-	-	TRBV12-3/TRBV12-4	CASRGTVNTEAFF	TGTGCCAGCAGGGGAACGGTGAACACTGAAGCTTTCTTT
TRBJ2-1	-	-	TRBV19	CASSIDSGTDYNEQFF	TGTGCCAGTAGTATAGACTCCGGGACGGACTACAATGAGCAGTTCTTC
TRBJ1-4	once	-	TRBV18	CASSPRQAVKLFF	TGTGCCAGCTCACCACGCCAGGCGGTAAAACTGTTTTTT